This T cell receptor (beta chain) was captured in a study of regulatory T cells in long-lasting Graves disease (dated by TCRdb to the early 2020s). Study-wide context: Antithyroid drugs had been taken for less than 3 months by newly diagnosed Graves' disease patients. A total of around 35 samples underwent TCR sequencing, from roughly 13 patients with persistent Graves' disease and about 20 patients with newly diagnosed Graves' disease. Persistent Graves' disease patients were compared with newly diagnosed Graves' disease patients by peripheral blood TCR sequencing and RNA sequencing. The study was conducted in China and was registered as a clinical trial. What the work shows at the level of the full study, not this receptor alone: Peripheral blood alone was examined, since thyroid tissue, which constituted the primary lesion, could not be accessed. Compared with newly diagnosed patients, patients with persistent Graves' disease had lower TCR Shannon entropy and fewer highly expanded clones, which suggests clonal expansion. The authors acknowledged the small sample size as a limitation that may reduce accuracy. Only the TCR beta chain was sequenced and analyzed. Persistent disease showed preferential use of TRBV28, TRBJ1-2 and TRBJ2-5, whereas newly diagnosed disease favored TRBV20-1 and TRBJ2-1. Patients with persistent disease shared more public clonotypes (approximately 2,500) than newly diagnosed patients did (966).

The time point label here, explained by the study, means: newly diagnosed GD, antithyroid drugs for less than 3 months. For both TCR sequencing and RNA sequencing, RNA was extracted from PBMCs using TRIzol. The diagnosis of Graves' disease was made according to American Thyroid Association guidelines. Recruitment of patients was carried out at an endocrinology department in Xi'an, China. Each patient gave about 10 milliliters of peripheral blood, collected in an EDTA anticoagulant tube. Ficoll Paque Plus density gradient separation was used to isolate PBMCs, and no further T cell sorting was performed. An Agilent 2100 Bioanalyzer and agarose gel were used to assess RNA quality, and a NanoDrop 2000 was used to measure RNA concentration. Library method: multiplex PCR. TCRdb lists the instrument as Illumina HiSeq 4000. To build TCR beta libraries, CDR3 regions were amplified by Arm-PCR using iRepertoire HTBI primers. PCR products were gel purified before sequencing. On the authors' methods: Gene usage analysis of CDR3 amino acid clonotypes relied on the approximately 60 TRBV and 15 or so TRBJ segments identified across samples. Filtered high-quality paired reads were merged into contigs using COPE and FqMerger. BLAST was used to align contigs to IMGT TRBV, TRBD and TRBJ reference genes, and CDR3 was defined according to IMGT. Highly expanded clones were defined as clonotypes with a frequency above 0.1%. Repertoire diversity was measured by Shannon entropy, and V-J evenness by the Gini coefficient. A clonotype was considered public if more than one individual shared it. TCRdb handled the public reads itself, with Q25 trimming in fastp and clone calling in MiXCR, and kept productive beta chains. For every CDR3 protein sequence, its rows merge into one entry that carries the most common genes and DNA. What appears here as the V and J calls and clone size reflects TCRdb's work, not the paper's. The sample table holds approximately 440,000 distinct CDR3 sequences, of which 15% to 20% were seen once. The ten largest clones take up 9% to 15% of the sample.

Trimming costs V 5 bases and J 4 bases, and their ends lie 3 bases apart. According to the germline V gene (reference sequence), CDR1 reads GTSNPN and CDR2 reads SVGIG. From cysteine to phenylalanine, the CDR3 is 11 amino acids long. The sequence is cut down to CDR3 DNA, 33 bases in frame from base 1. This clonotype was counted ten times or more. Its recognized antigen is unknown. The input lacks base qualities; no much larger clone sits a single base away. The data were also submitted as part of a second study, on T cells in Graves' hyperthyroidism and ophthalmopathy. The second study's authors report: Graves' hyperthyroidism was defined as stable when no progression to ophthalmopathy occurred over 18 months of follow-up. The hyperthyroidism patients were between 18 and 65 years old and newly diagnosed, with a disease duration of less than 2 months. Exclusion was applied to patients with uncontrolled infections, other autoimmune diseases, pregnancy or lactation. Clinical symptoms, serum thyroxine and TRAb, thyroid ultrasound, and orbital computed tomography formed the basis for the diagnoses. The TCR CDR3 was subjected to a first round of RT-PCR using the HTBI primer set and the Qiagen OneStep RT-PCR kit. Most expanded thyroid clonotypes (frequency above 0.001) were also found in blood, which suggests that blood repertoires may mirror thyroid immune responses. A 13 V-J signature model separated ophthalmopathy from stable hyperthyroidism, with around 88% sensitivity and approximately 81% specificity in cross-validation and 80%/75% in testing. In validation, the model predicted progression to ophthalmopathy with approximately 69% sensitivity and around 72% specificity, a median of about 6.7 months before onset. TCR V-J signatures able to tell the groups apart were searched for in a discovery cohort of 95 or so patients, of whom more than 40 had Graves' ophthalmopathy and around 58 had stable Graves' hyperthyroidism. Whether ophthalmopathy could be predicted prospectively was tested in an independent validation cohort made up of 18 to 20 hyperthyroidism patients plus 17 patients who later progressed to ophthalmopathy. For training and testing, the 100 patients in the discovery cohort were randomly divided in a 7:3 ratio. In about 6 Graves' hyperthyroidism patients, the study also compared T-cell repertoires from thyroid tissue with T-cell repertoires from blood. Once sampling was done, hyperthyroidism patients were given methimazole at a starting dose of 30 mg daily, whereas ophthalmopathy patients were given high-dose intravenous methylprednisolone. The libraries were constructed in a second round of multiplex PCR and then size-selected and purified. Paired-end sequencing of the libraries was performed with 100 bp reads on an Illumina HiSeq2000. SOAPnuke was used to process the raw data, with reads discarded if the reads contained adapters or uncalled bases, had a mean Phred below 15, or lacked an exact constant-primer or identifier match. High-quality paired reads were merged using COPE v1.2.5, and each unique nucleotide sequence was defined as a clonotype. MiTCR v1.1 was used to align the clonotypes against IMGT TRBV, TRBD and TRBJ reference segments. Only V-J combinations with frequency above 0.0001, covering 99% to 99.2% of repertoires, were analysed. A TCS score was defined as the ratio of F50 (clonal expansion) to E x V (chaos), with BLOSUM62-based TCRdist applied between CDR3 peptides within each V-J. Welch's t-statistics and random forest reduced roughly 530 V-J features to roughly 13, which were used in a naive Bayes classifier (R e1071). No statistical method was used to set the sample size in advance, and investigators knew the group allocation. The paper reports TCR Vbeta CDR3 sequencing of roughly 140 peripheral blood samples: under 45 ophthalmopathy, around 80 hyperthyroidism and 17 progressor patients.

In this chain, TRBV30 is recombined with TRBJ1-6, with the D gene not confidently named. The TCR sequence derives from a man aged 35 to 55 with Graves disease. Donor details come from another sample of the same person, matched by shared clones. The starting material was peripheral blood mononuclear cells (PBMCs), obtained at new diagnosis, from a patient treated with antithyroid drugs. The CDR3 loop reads CAWEYNSPLHF. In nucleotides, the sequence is TGTGCCTGGGAATATAATTCACCCCTCCACTTT.